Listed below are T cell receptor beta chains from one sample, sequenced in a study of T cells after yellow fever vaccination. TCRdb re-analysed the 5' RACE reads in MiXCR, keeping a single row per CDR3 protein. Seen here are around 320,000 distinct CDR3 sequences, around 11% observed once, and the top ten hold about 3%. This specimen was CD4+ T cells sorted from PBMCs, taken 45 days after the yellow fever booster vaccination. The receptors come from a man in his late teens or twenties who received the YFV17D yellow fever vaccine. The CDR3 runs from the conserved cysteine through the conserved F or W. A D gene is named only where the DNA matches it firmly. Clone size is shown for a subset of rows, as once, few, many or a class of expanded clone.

CDR3: CASSSRDRVSYGYTF
DNA: TGTGCCAGCAGCTCCCGGGACAGGGTATCCTATGGCTACACCTTC
J: TRBJ1-2
D: TRBD1
V: TRBV5-8
size: .
length: 15

CDR3: CASTEQGSGTEAFF
DNA: TGTGCCAGCACCGAACAGGGGTCGGGCACTGAAGCTTTCTTT
J: TRBJ1-1
D: TRBD1
V: TRBV7-9
size: .
length: 14

CDR3: CASSHVLGQGYDEQYF
DNA: TGCGCCAGCAGCCATGTACTGGGACAGGGGTACGACGAGCAGTACTTC
J: TRBJ2-7
D: TRBD1
V: TRBV4-3
size: .
length: 16

CDR3: CSARREVSEQFF
DNA: TGCAGTGCTAGGAGGGAGGTTAGCGAGCAGTTCTTC
J: TRBJ2-1
D: .
V: TRBV20-1
size: .
length: 12

CDR3: CASGAFKGLAFF
DNA: TGTGCCAGCGGGGCATTTAAGGGATTAGCTTTCTTT
J: TRBJ1-1
D: .
V: TRBV12-3/TRBV12-4
size: few
length: 12

CDR3: CASSQVTFLREGVDSPLHF
DNA: TGCGCCAGCAGCCAAGTCACCTTCCTTCGGGAAGGGGTGGATTCACCCCTCCACTTT
J: TRBJ1-6
D: .
V: TRBV4-3
size: few
length: 19

CDR3: CASSPPGDQPQHF
DNA: TGTGCCAGCTCACCGCCGGGCGATCAGCCCCAGCATTTT
J: TRBJ1-5
D: .
V: TRBV18
size: few
length: 13

CDR3: CASSLDFGGETQYF
DNA: TGTGCCAGCAGCTTAGATTTCGGGGGGGAGACCCAGTACTTC
J: TRBJ2-5
D: TRBD2
V: TRBV11-2
size: .
length: 14

CDR3: CASSPRSGTTETQYF
DNA: TGTGCCAGCAGCCCTCGTAGCGGAACTACTGAGACCCAGTACTTC
J: TRBJ2-5
D: .
V: TRBV7-9
size: .
length: 15

CDR3: CASSAPPLGTEAFF
DNA: TGTGCCAGCAGTGCCCCCCCTCTTGGCACTGAAGCTTTCTTT
J: TRBJ1-1
D: .
V: TRBV27
size: .
length: 14

CDR3: CASGERGNTIYF
DNA: TGTGCCAGCGGCGAGAGAGGAAACACCATATATTTT
J: TRBJ1-3
D: .
V: TRBV7-2
size: few
length: 12

CDR3: CASSLNPSGGAGEQYF
DNA: TGTGCCAGCAGCTTGAACCCTAGCGGGGGGGCCGGTGAGCAGTACTTC
J: TRBJ2-7
D: TRBD2
V: TRBV11-2
size: many
length: 16

CDR3: CASSQGGHETQYF
DNA: TGTGCCAGCAGCCAAGGGGGGCATGAGACCCAGTACTTC
J: TRBJ2-5
D: .
V: TRBV4-2
size: .
length: 13